The 22 T cell receptor beta chains in this list originate from one sample, sequenced in a study of shared clonotypes between healthy human individuals. This table comes from immunoSEQ multiplex PCR, and its TCRdb copy is limited to in-frame clones, with some not included. Among around 600,000 clones listed, about 96% were seen once. The sample consisted of naive CD4+ T cells sorted from blood. As for subset: CD45RA+ positively selected. The source is a woman aged 25 to 45 in good health.

This clone was seen once. The genes are TRBV6-1 and TRBJ1-1; D might be TRBD1 (5 bases). Trimming stripped 5 bases from V and 1 base from J, with 8 bases between. Germline V gene lookup returns CDR1 MNHNS and CDR2 SASEGT. There are 13 residues in the CDR3. CDR3 sequence: CASSSTANTEAFF. The CDR3 DNA is TGTGCCAGCAGTTCGACAGCGAACACTGAAGCTTTCTTT.

This clone occurred once. CDR3 DNA: TGTGCCAGCAAATGGGGCGGGAGGGCTACAGATACGCAGTATTTT. It yields the protein CASKWGGRATDTQYF. The gene calls are TRBV19 and TRBJ2-3; 9 bases line up with TRBD2. Germline values: CDR1 LNHDA, CDR2 SQIVND (reference sequence). J gave up 3 bases and V 9 bases, and 10 bases lay outside the gene matches. The CDR3 extends over 15 amino acids.

The chain couples TRBV4-2 to TRBJ2-5, with 13 bases fitting TRBD2. The DNA end is more similar to TRBJ2-7, so the J call may be wrong. In germline, CDR1 is LGHNA, CDR2 YNFKEQ. This CDR3 region has 15 residues. The chain's CDR3 is CASSPGTSGKYEQYF. For the CDR3, the DNA is TGTGCCAGCAGCCCAGGGACTAGCGGGAAATACGAGCAGTACTTC.

V and J are TRBV28 and TRBJ2-3; 8 bases align to TRBD2. Germline V gene data show CDR1 as MDHEN and CDR2 as SYDVKM. The V and J ends lost 3 bases and 4 bases, in that order; junction bases with no gene match: 3. The CDR3 is 14 amino acids. The CDR3 loop reads CASSFREGADTQYF. The CDR3 region has the DNA TGTGCCAGCAGTTTCCGGGAGGGCGCAGATACGCAGTATTTT.

The rearrangement uses TRBV5-1 and TRBJ1-5; D unresolved. V was pared by 7 bases and J by 10 bases, with 9 bases between. The germline V gene encodes CDR1 SGHRS and CDR2 YFSETQ. The CDR3 has 10 residues. Here the CDR3 DNA reads TGCGCCAGCGATGGCGGACCCCAGCATTTT. This codes for CASDGGPQHF.

Note on this clone: Other DNA sequences in this specimen translate into the identical CDR3. The chain links TRBV15 to TRBJ2-5; unclear D gene. Germline V lookup: CDR1 LNHNV, CDR2 YYDKDF (reference sequence). The CDR3 loop spans 12 amino acids. Trimming took 1 base from V and 2 from J, leaving 2 bases between them. For the CDR3, the DNA is TGTGCCACCAGCAGAGGGCAAGAGACCCAGTACTTC. Amino acid sequence: CATSRGQETQYF.

V gene TRBV5-1 combines with J gene TRBJ2-7; 7 bases fit TRBD1. The germline V gene encodes CDR1 SGHRS and CDR2 YFSETQ. CDR3 length: 15 residues. V shed 4 bases, J shed 0 bases, and the junction held 7 bases outside the gene matches. The CDR3 is CASSPGTELSYEQYF. CDR3 coding DNA: TGCGCCAGCAGCCCCGGGACAGAGCTCTCCTACGAGCAGTACTTC.

This rearrangement joins TRBV27 to TRBJ2-2; D may match TRBD1 or TRBD2 (6 bases each). Germline-derived CDR1 and CDR2 are MNHEY and SMNVEV (reference sequence). This CDR3 is built from 14 residues. Trimming pared 4 bases from V and 3 bases from J, leaving 9 bases between. Written as DNA, the CDR3 is TGTGCCAGCAGTTGGGGGGCGGACACCGGGGAGCTGTTTTTT. Encoded protein: CASSWGADTGELFF.

The rearrangement uses TRBV5-1 and TRBJ2-2; possibly TRBD2 for D (5 bases). V lost 5 bases and J lost 3, with 20 bases in between. The germline gives CDR1 SGHRS, CDR2 YFSETQ. The CDR3 covers 17 residues. CDR3 sequence reads: CASSPPGKTPYTGELFF. The CDR3 DNA is TGCGCCAGCAGTCCCCCCGGGAAAACCCCATACACCGGGGAGCTGTTTTTT.

The chain is built from TRBV5-4 and TRBJ2-3; no definite D call. Germline assignment: CDR1 SGHNT and CDR2 YYREEE (reference sequence). CDR3 length equals 15 residues. V lost 0 bases and J 2 bases, leaving 10 bases between the germline ends. CDR3 sequence reads: CASSLGGQNTDTQYF. The CDR3 nucleotides read TGTGCCAGCAGCTTGGGGGGTCAAAACACAGATACGCAGTATTTT.

The rearrangement joins TRBV11-2 to TRBJ2-5, with a tentative D call TRBD1 (5 bases). The J call is uncertain, as TRBJ2-7 better fits the DNA end. The CDR3 contains 15 residues. Germline loops: CDR1 SGHAT, CDR2 FQNNGV. CDR3 amino acids: CASSPDRAVSDEQYF. CDR3 DNA sequence: TGTGCCAGCAGCCCAGACAGAGCAGTAAGCGACGAGCAGTACTTC.

The table lists this clone with a count of one. The chain couples TRBV28 to TRBJ1-3, with D unclear. Trimming took 8 bases from V and 1 from J, leaving 6 bases between them. Germline CDR1 reads MDHEN; CDR2 reads SYDVKM. The CDR3 length is 12 residues. This chain's CDR3 is CASGPSGNTIYF. In nucleotides, the CDR3 is TGTGCCAGCGGTCCTTCTGGAAACACCATATATTTT.

V is TRBV28 and J is TRBJ1-5; a weak D match, TRBD1 (5 bases). There are 14 residues in the CDR3. V lost 6 bases to trimming and J lost 10 bases, with 19 bases between them. Germline CDR1 is MDHEN and CDR2 is SYDVKM. The CDR3 DNA reads as TGTGCCAGCAGCCGACAGTCCGCCATGGGACCCCAGCATTTT. Its translation is CASSRQSAMGPQHF.

The rearrangement links TRBV11-2 to TRBJ2-1; D not resolved. V was cut by 2 bases and J by 1 base, with 3 bases left in between. The germline V gene has CDR1 SGHAT and CDR2 FQNNGV. This CDR3 is built from 13 residues. CDR3 nucleotide sequence: TGTGCCAGCAGCTTAATATCCTACAATGAGCAGTTCTTC. Protein sequence: CASSLISYNEQFF.

The V gene is TRBV6-5, the J gene TRBJ2-1, with TRBD1 matching 9 bases. Germline CDR1 MNHEY, CDR2 SVGAGI. The CDR3 is 15 residues long. The V and J ends lost 6 bases and 7 bases, in that order; junction bases with no gene match: 10. Here the CDR3 DNA reads TGTGCCAGCAGAACGTCGGGACAGGGATTTAATGAGCAGTTCTTC. Its translation is CASRTSGQGFNEQFF.

The chain joins TRBV19 to TRBJ1-2; 7 nucleotides agree with TRBD1. J was trimmed by 3 bases and V by 5 bases; bases with no gene match: 6. Germline V gives CDR1 LNHDA, CDR2 SQIVND (reference sequence). The CDR3 is made up of 14 amino acids. The CDR3 is CASSQPQGDYGYTF. In DNA, the CDR3 is TGTGCCAGTAGTCAACCCCAGGGGGACTATGGCTACACCTTC.

The chain links TRBV20-1 to TRBJ2-7, with no clear D. The CDR3 spans 11 residues. V lost 2 bases and J lost 10, with 12 bases in between. Germline V CDR1 and CDR2: DFQATT, SNEGSKA (reference sequence). CDR3 loop: CSARRTQLQYF. The CDR3 DNA sequence: TGCAGTGCTAGAAGGACGCAACTTCAGTACTTC.

This sequence joins TRBV6-6 and TRBJ2-7, with D unresolved. This CDR3 comprises 14 residues. Germline assignment: CDR1 MNHNY and CDR2 SVGAGI (reference sequence). V lost 6 bases, J lost 3 bases, and 15 bases lay in between. CDR3 protein: CASSTSAVNYEQYF. The CDR3 nucleotides read TGTGCCAGCAGCACGTCCGCCGTCAACTACGAGCAGTACTTC.

V gene TRBV5-1 combines with J gene TRBJ2-3, with D possibly matching TRBD2 (6 bases). V was shortened by 0 bases and J by 6 bases, with 14 bases between the two germline ends. The length of the CDR3 is 15 residues. Looked up from germline, CDR1 is SGHRS and CDR2 is YFSETQ. CDR3 nucleotides: TGCGCCAGCAGCTTGGACGGGAGTATAGGGGATACGCAGTATTTT. It translates to CASSLDGSIGDTQYF.

The chain carries TRBV7-9 and TRBJ2-7; 7 nucleotides agree with TRBD1. V lost 5 bases, J lost 3 bases, and 7 bases stayed unmatched. The CDR3 sequence is 14 residues long. CDR1 and CDR2 from the germline V gene are SEHNR and FQNEAQ (reference sequence). The CDR3 loop is CASSTRQGFYEQYF. DNA for the CDR3: TGTGCCAGCAGCACCCGACAGGGTTTCTACGAGCAGTACTTC.

The genes are TRBV2 and TRBJ2-2, with 8 positions matching TRBD1. Germline CDR1 SNHLY, CDR2 FYNNEI. The V segment lost 7 bases and the J segment 1 base; nucleotides outside the gene matches: 8. CDR3 length: 16 residues. CDR3 region: CASIRGQGRNTGELFF. The CDR3 nucleotides are TGTGCCAGCATTCGCGGACAGGGAAGGAACACCGGGGAGCTGTTTTTT.

The V call is TRBV11-1, the J call TRBJ1-2; D gene unclear. The V end lost 1 base, the J end lost 0 bases, and 9 bases lay between the germline ends. CDR3 size: 15 residues. Germline-derived CDR1 and CDR2 are SGHAT and FQDESV (reference sequence). CDR3 region: CASSLDQIANYGYTF. The CDR3 DNA follows: TGTGCCAGCAGCTTAGATCAGATAGCTAACTATGGCTACACCTTC.